This T cell receptor beta chain emerged from a study of radiation and T cells in renal cell carcinoma. Overall study findings and caveats: In blood, top tumor clones expanded by 2 weeks, shrinking by 4. Pretreatment tumor biopsies were lacking, so baseline clonotypes are unknown.

Some clones are missing from TCRdb's copy, which holds only in-frame ones; the method was immunoSEQ multiplex PCR. This table has about 78,000 clones, 80% to 90% appearing once. Time point here: blood 4 weeks post-SBRT, at nephrectomy. Sample treatment: 15 Gy SBRT to primary tumor, nephrectomy 4 weeks later. The tumor was a clear cell renal cell carcinoma. Note on this clone: Antigen specificity is unknown.

The sequencing here drew on blood, taken from a patient whose treatment included radiotherapy and nephrectomy. This TCR was sampled from a woman in her seventies with renal cell carcinoma.

The CDR3 DNA reads TGTGCCAGCAGCTTGGCCAGGGCAGGGCAGCCCCAGCATTTT. Translated, it gives CASSLARAGQPQHF. This chain uses TRBV5-6 with TRBJ1-5; D possibly corresponds to TRBD1 (5 bases). The CDR3 spans 14 residues. CDR1 SGHDT and CDR2 YYEEEE come from the germline V gene. Trimming shortened V by 0 bases and J by 7 bases, and 11 bases separated the two germline ends.